Shown below are 18 T cell receptor beta chains from a single sample sequenced in a study of T-cell memory formation after mild COVID-19. TCRdb re-derived calls from the 5' RACE reads in MiXCR, one entry per CDR3 protein. Of under 550,000 distinct CDR3 sequences listed, approximately 18% were seen once; the top ten hold approximately 13%. Sequenced input: PBMCs or a T cell subset sorted from them (not recorded which). The receptors were sampled from an adult woman who had mild COVID-19 (a few samples of this study predate the infection). Cell type and time point are not known.

This clonotype was found a few times. The V and J genes are TRBV4-1 and TRBJ1-3; D unclear. The germline V gene has CDR1 MGHRA and CDR2 YSYEKL. V lost 1 base, J lost 0 bases, and 10 bases lay in between. CDR3 length: 16 residues. In DNA form, the CDR3 reads TGCGCCAGCAGCCAAGGTTTACCCGTCTCTGGAAACACCATATATTTT. Amino acid sequence: CASSQGLPVSGNTIYF.

This clonotype was seen only a few times. The chain uses TRBV18 and TRBJ2-1, with TRBD2 as a possible D gene (6 bases). Between the trimmed V and J ends, which lost 3 bases and 8 bases, there was a span of 14 bases. The CDR3 sequence is 14 residues long. Germline V CDR1 and CDR2: KGHSH, LQKENI. CDR3 loop: CASSPPTRVDEQFF. The CDR3 coding sequence is TGTGCCAGCTCACCCCCGACTAGGGTGGATGAGCAGTTCTTC.

V and J are TRBV6-6 and TRBJ1-3; 9 bases fit TRBD1. J lost 5 bases, V lost 7 bases, and 3 bases had no gene match. This CDR3 has 13 residues. The germline CDR1 and CDR2 sequences are MNHNY and SVGAGI (reference sequence). The CDR3, as DNA: TGTGCCAGCACCGGACAGGGGCGAAACACCATATATTTT. The encoded protein is CASTGQGRNTIYF.

This clonotype appeared many times. The V gene is TRBV7-7, the J gene TRBJ2-1; D is possibly TRBD1 (6 bases). With 1 base removed from V and 7 bases from J, the gap between germline ends came to 14 bases. Germline V gene sequence: CDR1 SSHAT, CDR2 FNYEAQ (reference sequence). The CDR3 is 15 residues long. The CDR3 protein is CASSLVWAGANEQFF. CDR3 coding DNA: TGTGCCAGCAGCTTAGTGTGGGCAGGGGCAAATGAGCAGTTCTTC.

This clonotype was counted once. V and J are TRBV20-1 and TRBJ1-2; no reliable D call. CDR3 length: 14 residues. Trimming shortened V by 7 bases and J by 6 bases, and 21 bases separated the two germline ends. Germline V gives CDR1 DFQATT, CDR2 SNEGSKA (reference sequence). CDR3 DNA sequence: TGCAGTGTTGACTACGTACCCTCTGGGGATGGCTACACCTTC. It translates to CSVDYVPSGDGYTF.

This clonotype has a handful of counts. The rearrangement links TRBV29-1 to TRBJ1-1, with a tentative D call TRBD1 (5 bases). Trimming removed 5 bases at V and 3 bases at J, with 13 bases between. Germline V gene data show CDR1 as SQVTM and CDR2 as ANQGSEA. The CDR3 contains 13 residues. The CDR3 bases are TGCAGCGTTCTATGGGACGCCGACACTGAAGCTTTCTTT. Translation: CSVLWDADTEAFF.

This clonotype was seen more than once but under ten times. This rearrangement joins TRBV24-1 to TRBJ2-1, with D perhaps matching TRBD1 (5 bases). The V and J ends lost 3 bases and 1 base respectively, with 9 bases between them. This CDR3 has 15 amino acids. The germline gives CDR1 KGHDR, CDR2 SFDVKD. CDR3 in DNA: TGTGCCACCAGTGATGTGAAGGGGTCCTACAATGAGCAGTTCTTC. This translates into CATSDVKGSYNEQFF.

The CDR3 sequence: CASSLNRGLAGDNEQFF. The CDR3 DNA follows: TGTGCCAGCAGCTTAAACAGGGGGCTAGCGGGTGACAATGAGCAGTTCTTC. The chain employs TRBV11-1 and TRBJ2-1, with a tentative D call TRBD1 (9 bases). The V end was cut by 2 bases, the J end by 5 bases, with 19 bases between. This CDR3 comprises 17 residues. Germline-derived CDR1 and CDR2 are SGHAT and FQDESV (reference sequence).

The CDR3 is CASSLISETQYF. The CDR3 DNA reads TGTGCCAGCAGCCTAATCTCCGAGACCCAGTACTTC. The chain employs TRBV7-6 and TRBJ2-5; no reliable D call. The ends were cut back, 5 bases at V and 5 bases at J, with 9 bases in the middle. Germline lookup yields CDR1 SGHVS and CDR2 FNYEAQ. The CDR3 consists of 12 residues.

The chain joins TRBV7-2 to TRBJ2-2; D not certain. The length of the CDR3 is 13 residues. V was shortened by 1 base and J by 7 bases, with 7 bases between the two germline ends. Germline CDR1 reads SGHTA; CDR2 reads FQGNSA. CDR3 DNA sequence: TGTGCCAGCAGCTTAGTCGGCTTCGGGGAGCTGTTTTTT. Amino acid sequence: CASSLVGFGELFF.

The chain is built from TRBV7-6 and TRBJ2-3; 9 bases map to TRBD2. The germline V gene encodes CDR1 SGHVS and CDR2 FNYEAQ. This CDR3 has 15 residues. Trimming cost V 2 bases and J 7 bases; bases outside gene matches: 7. The CDR3 DNA reads TGTGCCAGCAGCTTAAGGAGCGGGGGGCTTCATACGCAGTATTTT. Translation: CASSLRSGGLHTQYF. Looking up the rest from reference TRBV7-6 and TRBJ2-3 gives the full variable domain: GAGVSQSPRYKVTKRGQDVALRCDPISGHVSLYWYRQALGQGPEFLTYFNYEAQQDKSGLPNDRFSAERPEGSISTLTIQRTEQRDSAMYRCASSLRSGGLHTQYFGPGTRLTVL.

This chain's CDR3 is CAQGAGVYGTDTQYF. The CDR3 DNA reads as TGTGCCCAGGGGGCGGGAGTGTATGGCACAGATACGCAGTATTTT. The chain links TRBV30 to TRBJ2-3, with D maybe TRBD1 (8 bases). Germline CDR1 GTSNPN, CDR2 SVGIG (reference sequence). This CDR3 comprises 15 residues. With 8 bases removed from V and 1 base from J, the gap between germline ends came to 19 bases.

This clonotype has more than one count but fewer than ten. The rearrangement uses TRBV2 and TRBJ2-7; D gene uncertain. Germline loops: CDR1 SNHLY, CDR2 FYNNEI. CDR3 size: 13 residues. V gave up 8 bases and J gave up 6 bases, with 17 bases separating them. CDR3 in amino acids: CASSDRWVSEQYF. CDR3 nucleotide sequence: TGTGCCAGCTCCGATCGCTGGGTGAGCGAGCAGTACTTC.

The genes are TRBV9 and TRBJ2-1; TRBD2 is a possible D gene (6 bases). The CDR3 has 16 residues. Per germline, CDR1 SGDLS and CDR2 YYNGEE. Trimming stripped 0 bases from V and 6 bases from J, with 16 bases between. CDR3 sequence: CASSVVQGGMGNEQFF. The DNA of the CDR3 is TGTGCCAGCAGCGTAGTCCAGGGCGGGATGGGCAATGAGCAGTTCTTC.

This clonotype was observed a few times. The chain has TRBV4-1 and TRBJ1-2; D ambiguous. The CDR3 contains 20 residues. CDR1 and CDR2 from the germline V gene are MGHRA and YSYEKL. V shed 0 bases and J shed 5 bases, with 28 bases lying between them. The chain's CDR3 is CASSQDPRRLVAEEPYGYTF. The CDR3 DNA reads as TGCGCCAGCAGCCAAGATCCCCGCCGTTTGGTAGCAGAGGAACCTTATGGCTACACCTTC.

The V gene is TRBV2, the J gene TRBJ1-1; D is unresolved. This CDR3 is built from 13 residues. The germline V gene has CDR1 SNHLY and CDR2 FYNNEI. V dropped 6 bases and J dropped 4 bases, with 12 bases sitting between them. CDR3 coding DNA: TGTGCCAGCAGCCCCGGGGAGGGCACTGAAGCTTTCTTT. Amino acid sequence: CASSPGEGTEAFF.

This clonotype was observed a handful of times. V is TRBV5-1 and J is TRBJ2-1; D is possibly TRBD2 (7 bases). The CDR3 length is 12 residues. CDR1 is SGHRS, CDR2 YFSETQ, per germline. The V gene lost 2 bases and the J gene lost 9 bases, with 9 bases spanning the gap. The CDR3 DNA reads TGCGCCAGCAGCTTCCGGGGGGCTGAGCAGTTCTTC. Its protein is CASSFRGAEQFF.

The chain is built from TRBV29-1 and TRBJ2-2, with D maybe TRBD1 (6 bases). This CDR3 has 14 amino acids. Trimming took 3 bases from V and 2 from J, leaving 10 bases between them. In germline, CDR1 is SQVTM, CDR2 ANQGSEA. CDR3 DNA sequence: TGCAGCGTTGACAGGGGTCCAAACACCGGGGAGCTGTTTTTT. Translated: CSVDRGPNTGELFF.